This entry is about one T cell receptor (beta chain). This clone was found a few times. The specificity of this receptor is unknown. Base-call qualities are not available, and no considerably larger clone is one nucleotide away. TCRbeta CDR3 regions were amplified from genomic DNA by means of the immunoSEQ Assay, a bias-controlled multiplex PCR. The paper's processing steps were these. Nucleated cell counts per sample were estimated from amplification of reference gene primers within the assay. To quantify the absolute abundance of each unique TCRbeta CDR3 rearrangement, sequence reads were collapsed and filtered. For each sample, productive Simpson clonality was calculated as the square root of Simpson's diversity index across productive rearrangements. TCRdb took this table from immuneACCESS and kept in-frame rearrangements with V and J called. Such tables lack part of the clones; where checked against another copy, unresolved V genes explain under half of the gap, and the rest is unexplained. V and J calls and clone size are as listed in that table; D and trimming were resolved from the DNA. This sample gives 250,000 or so clones in total; over 75% of them show up just once. Together, the top ten hold roughly 3% of the sample.

This sample is part of a study of blood T cell repertoires in COVID-19 (dated by TCRdb to about 2020). Regarding the research as a whole: Samples from collaborators originated in the United States, Italy and Spain and spanned both the acute and convalescent phases of COVID-19. A de-identified subject ID, COVID-19 status, age in years and sex were almost always included in the sample metadata. Subjects who had been exposed to COVID-19, were actively infected with it, or had recovered from it provided the deeply sampled blood TCRbeta repertoires that made up the dataset. The material from the prospective study consisted of cDNA or gDNA derived from T cells, B-cell-depleted T cells, or PBMCs. Where available, HLA class I and class II types were obtained from metadata supplied by the sample provider rather than from assay-based typing. A freely available public database, intended as a resource for researchers studying the immune response to SARS-CoV-2, is where the repertoires were released. The samples were drawn from two sources: the first 160 participants of the ongoing ImmuneRACE study, and 950 to 1,500 subjects contributed by 6 global collaborators.

Enrolling through a virtual design, the prospective study's participants ranged in age from roughly 18 to 95 years and lived across 24 United States geographic areas. Cohort assignment in the prospective study relied on participant-reported clinical history from a screening survey and a study questionnaire. Exposed participants had been in contact, within 2 weeks of entering the study, with a person who had a PCR-confirmed or clinician-diagnosed case of COVID-19. Each participant in the prospective study had whole blood, serum and a nasopharyngeal or oropharyngeal swab collected by mobile phlebotomists. Participants in the prospective study had the option to provide additional blood draws and questionnaires over a roughly 2-month period. Before DNA extraction, prospective study blood samples were shipped either frozen or at room temperature. The full study reports these points: Clinical and demographic metadata were provided uncurated, with the amount varying by source and participant.

Sequencing was performed on PBMCs or T cells enriched from blood (not recorded which). The origin of this receptor is a woman between 40 and 50 years old who had been exposed to COVID-19.

The CDR3 has the sequence CASSPSTGASRMNTEAFF. The DNA is TGTGCCAGCTCACCATCTACAGGGGCGTCGAGAATGAACACTGAAGCTTTCTTT. The chain links TRBV18 with TRBJ1-1, with 7 central nucleotides matching TRBD1. Spanning cysteine to phenylalanine, the CDR3 consists of 18 amino acids. CDR3 DNA is the only sequence kept; it has 54 bases, read in frame from the first base. Reading the germline V gene gives CDR1 KGHSH and CDR2 LQKENI. Clipping removes 2 bases from V and 0 bases from J, with 12 as the unmatched junction base count.